This TCR beta chain was found in a study of beta chain features in type 1 diabetes. Study-wide findings and caveats: Patients showed naive, central memory and Treg TCRB repertoires that appeared more similar than those of healthy donors. A moderate, significant TCRB CDR3 shortening appeared in type 1 diabetes across four CD4+ subsets.

Sorting of CD4+ naive, central memory, regulatory and stem cell-like memory cells was performed via CD45RO/CCR7/CD25/CD127/CD95/CD27. The CDR3 sequence is 15 residues long. The germline CDR1 and CDR2 sequences are SGHTA and FQGNSA. Trimming cost V 6 bases and J 2 bases; bases outside gene matches: 8. The authors reverse transcribed all of the isolated RNA, so sequencing captured expressed TCRB transcripts. Measured with immunoSEQ multiplex PCR; TCRdb has only the in-frame clones, and not every one. The data contain roughly 220,000 clones, about a sixth of them seen just once; the ten biggest clones take up approximately 0.086%. This clone occurred a few times. Antigen specificity is unknown.

The sample consisted of naive CD4+ T cells from blood. The clonotype comes from a man under 40 with type 1 diabetes. V gene TRBV7-2 combines with J gene TRBJ2-3; TRBD2 agrees at 7 bases. CDR3 region: CASSYGTMLTDTQYF. CDR3 DNA: TGTGCCAGCAGTTACGGGACTATGCTCACAGATACGCAGTATTTT.